The sequence of this T cell receptor beta chain was determined in a study of cytomegalovirus exposure and HLA in healthy donors (dated by TCRdb to the late 2010s). With respect to the entire study: According to an earlier analysis of 587 of the donors, 150 million to 200 million T cells yielded some 120 million unique TCR beta sequences and 276 Gb of sequence data. An early release covering roughly 580 HLA-typed donors comprised around 300 gigabases of sequencing data and roughly 86 million unique TCR sequences. Of the approximately 400 genotyped donors, approximately 83% fell in the genetic ancestry cluster associated with self-reported Caucasian donors. The aim of the study was to test whether cataloging public T cell receptors could identify signatures of past pathogen exposure. Using immunosequencing, the study profiled T cell repertoires from approximately 700 subjects and related those repertoires to cytomegalovirus serostatus. A separate validation cohort of over 95 different subjects was used in addition to the roughly 670-subject first cohort. The study combined high-throughput TCR immunosequencing, statistical association of individual TCRs with disease status, and machine learning to predict cytomegalovirus infection status. A later analysis re-analyzed previously published TCR beta repertoires from 666 donors and added high-resolution HLA genotyping to study TCR occurrence patterns. The later analysis used no new phenotypic data to find candidate immune exposures, relying instead on TCR beta sequences and their occurrence across donors. To decide whether each TCR beta V gene segment behaved as functional or pseudogenic, an earlier analysis of approximately 590 of the donors relied on high-throughput TCR beta sequencing. Donor age, sex, ethnicity and CMV serostatus were compiled together with the repertoire data. In a later genetic analysis, genome-wide SNP genotypes for about 55% of the roughly 670 donors were used, and that subset was treated as a discovery cohort. Every discovery cohort repertoire had been produced on one sequencing platform. HLA typing included class I and class II loci at four-digit resolution. The number of donors typed differed by locus, with about 620-630 for A, B, C, DRB1 and DQB1, around 560 for DQA1, some 570 for DPA1, and some 450 for DPB1. About five DR-DQ haplotypes were treated as single units for association and clustering because of strong linkage in the cohort. Among 398 genotyped donors of the cohort, an average of approximately 240,000 unique TCR beta nucleotide sequences was sequenced per donor, of which roughly 17% were non-productive.

V is shortened by 5 bases, J by 4 bases, and the region joining them spans 14 bases. Measured from the cysteine to the phenylalanine, the CDR3 is 15 residues long. Only the CDR3 portion is preserved as DNA: 45 bases, with reading frame beginning at the first base. The germline V gene (reference sequence) provides CDR1 MNHEY and CDR2 SMNVEV. This clone was picked up a small number of times. There is no known antigen for this receptor. Qualities for individual bases were not recorded, and no much larger clone is one base off. On the study overall, not on this receptor specifically: A later analysis reported that several top co-occurrence clusters appeared linked to parvovirus B19, influenza, CMV and Epstein-Barr virus. A further reported finding was that TCR beta sequences accurately predicted the HLA-A and HLA-B alleles for most subjects in the first cohort. In both the original and validation cohorts, the classifier was reported to diagnose cytomegalovirus status with high specificity and sensitivity. Because HLA typing was unavailable for some donors at each locus, only the typed subset was used in association tests. Assigning TCR associations to individual alleles was difficult when HLA alleles, especially DR and DQ, strongly co-occurred. The authors suggested that the approach could potentially be extended to other disease states and immunological phenotypes. Across donors, most TCR sequences were observed very rarely, whereas some public TCRs were present in many individuals. Specific HLA alleles were associated with 15,000 to 20,000 TCR beta sequences at a false discovery rate of 0.05 in a later analysis. In a later analysis, most CMV-associated TCR beta chains were found to appear HLA-restricted, with HLA associations seemingly driven largely by CMV exposure. For the cohort, immune exposure information was limited to CMV serostatus. In a later analysis, TCR association rates were found to vary across HLA loci, with the most associated TCRs seen for DRB1 alleles and the fewest for HLA-C alleles. In this cohort, only TCR beta chains were sequenced, and detectable features were limited by the absence of alpha or paired-chain data. In vitro tests confirmed that a few of the cytomegalovirus-associated TCR beta chains recognize cytomegalovirus antigens. Linkage disequilibrium might explain the correlated functional status among segregating V segments, but an unknown experimental factor could not be excluded. V-gene and J-gene trimming of TCR beta chains was associated with a missense DCLRE1C variant in a later genetic analysis, and the association was replicated in an independent cohort. Sequencing depth was assumed to be roughly uniform across donors in the presence/absence analyses, though that assumption may not hold. A cluster of highly shared sequence variants was judged likely to be a technical artifact of the sequencing pipeline. In a later genetic analysis, fewer N-insertions in productive TCRs were reported among donors in an Asian-associated ancestry cluster than the approximately 710-donor mean. A total of fewer than 200 TCR beta chains were listed by the study as associated with cytomegalovirus. In an earlier analysis of 587 of the donors, most TCR beta V segments were observed in productive rearrangements about 87% or about 30% of the time, broadly matching IMGT annotations. Because the 87-base-pair reads could not distinguish some IMGT-functional V segments, including TRBV6-2 and TRBV6-3, those segments were excluded. A later analysis found that HLA-associated TCR beta chains were more clonally expanded and had lower generation probabilities than equally common non-associated chains. Because counts were too low, 15 to 20 rarely observed V segments, including chromosome 9 orphons, were excluded from the earlier analysis of 587 of the donors.

Library generation was performed with the immunoSEQ multiplex PCR assay. For the multiplex PCR, a mixture combining 60 forward primers for TCR Vbeta segments and 13 reverse primers for TCR Jbeta segments was used. A multiplex PCR assay on genomic DNA amplified the CDR3 region of rearranged TCR beta genes. Amplified TCR beta libraries were sequenced as 87-base-pair reads on the Illumina HiSeq System. Regarding the original processing steps: Across the 670 or so repertoires, a later analysis counted 60 million to 90 million unique TCR beta chains, approximately 12 million of which were shared by at least two donors. Raw reads were error-corrected and collapsed into unique sequences with a nearest-neighbor algorithm that merged closely related sequences to remove PCR and sequencing errors. V, D and J gene segments were assigned by aligning CDR3 sequences to IMGT reference sequences. Each retained sequence needed at least a six-nucleotide match to both a V gene segment and a J gene segment. A rearrangement was called productive if the CDR3 had no stop codons and remained in frame with V and J, and every other rearrangement was called non-productive. Following IMGT convention, CDR3 was defined as the stretch from the second conserved V-encoded cysteine to the conserved J-encoded phenylalanine. The earlier analysis of fewer than 750 of the donors excluded sequences that lacked an unambiguous match to a single V gene segment. An earlier analysis of around 600 of the donors classified V segments as functional when productive rearrangements were above 56.7% and as segregating when the standard deviation between donors was above 5%. A statistical classification framework was built to diagnose cytomegalovirus status from the catalog of TCR beta chain sequences. V and J gene assignment, in a later analysis, came from comparing TCR nucleotide sequences with IMGT/GENE-DB human TR gene sequences. A later analysis assigned CDR3 sequences and most-parsimonious VDJ recombination scenarios with the TCRdist pipeline. In a later analysis, every TCR beta chain was defined by the combination of its CDR3 amino acid sequence and its V-gene family, and reads without a unique V-gene family were dropped. To address suspected cross-contamination and a sequencing artifact, a later analysis removed a few hundred highly shared, low-generation-probability nucleotide sequences. A later analysis calculated a clonal expansion index for each public chain from normalized within-repertoire ranks of inferred template counts. A later analysis computed generation probabilities with a VDJ recombination model fitted to out-of-frame rearrangements, and checked the results against IGoR. Hypergeometric tests were used in a later analysis to score TCR-TCR, TCR-HLA and TCR-CMV co-occurrence, with a repertoire-size bias correction applied to the TCR pairs. False discovery rates were estimated in a later analysis by permuting HLA or CMV assignments 20 times. In a later analysis, co-occurring TCRs were grouped with DBSCAN, and TCRdist sequence similarity was added when clustering was performed within HLA-allele-positive subsets. Repertoires with fewer than 30,000 or more than 120,000 public chains were left out of co-occurrence clustering, as were about five repertoires with anomalous nucleotide sharing. TCRdb took over this immuneACCESS table, retaining in-frame rearrangements with V and J assigned. Such tables are incomplete; in checked studies, under half of the missing clones stem from an unresolved V gene, and the remainder is unexplained. The DNA gave D and trimming, while V, J and clone size come from that table. This sample comprises over 150,000 clones, 84% of them detected only once. Around 0.37% of the sample rests with the top ten.

The cohort was made up of roughly 670 healthy bone marrow donors. At the time of sampling, every cohort member was nominally healthy, though immune exposures that went unrecorded were likely present. The donor was CMV seronegative and was included in the group of a few hundred seronegative cohort members. A peripheral blood sample was provided by each donor, and peripheral blood mononuclear cells were used for TCR beta sequencing. The Qiagen DNeasy Blood Extraction Kit was used to extract genomic DNA from the blood cell samples. Sequencing was carried out using PBMCs. The origin of this receptor is a boy under 10 years old in good health and CMV-seronegative. The chain is made from TRBV27 and TRBJ1-4, with a weak D call of TRBD1 (5 bases match). The DNA reads as follows: TGTGCCAGCAGTAACTCGGGACTGGATAATGAAAAACTGTTTTTT. Its coded protein is CASSNSGLDNEKLFF.